Listed below are T cell receptor beta chains from one sample, sequenced in a study of blood T cell repertoires in COVID-19. Assay: immunoSEQ multiplex PCR; the TCRdb copy retains only in-frame clones and omits some. In the table there are 150,000 to 200,000 clones, roughly 87% of which are singletons. Material for sequencing was PBMCs or T cells enriched from blood (not recorded which). The source is a man in his forties or fifties who had recovered from COVID-19. Both conserved end residues are part of each CDR3. D genes are given only for firm matches. Some rows have no size entry. The others give once, few or many, or a class for an expanded clone.

abundance,d_gene,j_gene,v_gene,CDR3nt,CDR3aa
once,TRBD1,TRBJ2-7,TRBV19,TGTGCCAGTAGTACAAGCGGACAGGGACCATACGAGCAGTACTTC,CASSTSGQGPYEQYF
NA,NA,TRBJ1-6,TRBV28,TGTGCCAGCAGCACCCGACAGACCTTTTCACCCCTCCACTTT,CASSTRQTFSPLHF
few,NA,TRBJ2-1,TRBV4-2,TGTGCCAGCAGCCAAGCGGATGAGCAGTTCTTC,CASSQADEQFF
NA,NA,TRBJ2-7,TRBV7-6,TGTGCCAGCAGCCCCACGACAGCCCAGGGGGAGCAGTACTTC,CASSPTTAQGEQYF
NA,NA,TRBJ1-2,TRBV2,TGTGCCAGCAGTGAAGGGAGCAGGGGTCAGGGCTACACCTTC,CASSEGSRGQGYTF
NA,TRBD1,TRBJ1-6,TRBV2,TGTGCCAGCAGTGAGAGGTTGCAGGGGGCGTTCGTTAATTCACCCCTCCACTTT,CASSERLQGAFVNSPLHF
once,TRBD1,TRBJ2-3,TRBV3-1/TRBV3-2,TGTGCCAGCAGCCAGTTGGACAGGGAGAATACGCAGTATTTT,CASSQLDRENTQYF
few,NA,TRBJ1-3,TRBV6-5,TGTGCCAGCAAAAACAGGGTCGGAGACACCATATATTTT,CASKNRVGDTIYF
NA,NA,TRBJ1-1,TRBV28,TGTGCCAGCAGGACTACCGAGGGTGGAAAGAACACTGAAGCTTTCTTT,CASRTTEGGKNTEAFF
NA,TRBD1,TRBJ1-6,TRBV7-2,TGTGCCACCATGAGACAGGGCTCGGATTATAATTCACCCCTCCACTTT,CATMRQGSDYNSPLHF
few,NA,TRBJ1-1,TRBV19,TGTGCCAGTAGTATAGATCTCCCGCCAGGGGAGGGAATGAACACTGAAGCTTTCTTT,CASSIDLPPGEGMNTEAFF
NA,NA,TRBJ2-1,TRBV5-1,TGCGCCAGCAGCCTCCGGCCCGACAGCTACAATGAGCAGTTCTTC,CASSLRPDSYNEQFF
NA,TRBD1,TRBJ1-5,TRBV10-3,TGTGCCATCAAGGGACAGGGTCAAGGCCAGCCCCAGCATTTT,CAIKGQGQGQPQHF
once,NA,TRBJ2-6,TRBV7-8,TGTGCCAGCAGCTTACCCCACTCTGGGGCCAACGTCCTGACTTTC,CASSLPHSGANVLTF
NA,TRBD2,TRBJ2-1,TRBV29-1,TGCAGCGTTGAGACTAGCGGGATGAATGAGCAGTTCTTC,CSVETSGMNEQFF
NA,NA,TRBJ1-3,TRBV29-1,TGCAGCGGGGCCCTACGTGGCGGGGACTCTGGAAACACCATATATTTT,CSGALRGGDSGNTIYF
NA,TRBD2,TRBJ2-1,TRBV29-1,TGCAGCGTTGAAGTATTGGCTAGCGGGAAGGGCAGGGGGTTTGAGCAGTTCTTC,CSVEVLASGKGRGFEQFF
NA,NA,TRBJ1-6,TRBV18,TGTGCCAGCTCACCATCGCGGGATTCACCCCTCCACTTT,CASSPSRDSPLHF
NA,TRBD1,TRBJ2-7,TRBV7-6,TGTGCCAGCAGCTTAGCCGGGACAGGGGTGTACGAGCAGTACTTC,CASSLAGTGVYEQYF
NA,NA,TRBJ2-7,TRBV28,TGTGCCAGCAAGGCCGGGGTAAATTATAACGAGCAGTACTTC,CASKAGVNYNEQYF
NA,TRBD1,TRBJ2-7,TRBV13,TGTGCCAGCAGCCCTAAACAAGACAGGGGGCGAGAGCAGTACTTC,CASSPKQDRGREQYF
few,TRBD1,TRBJ1-1,TRBV10-3,TGTGCCATCAGTGGACAGGGGGAGGCTGAAGCTTTCTTT,CAISGQGEAEAFF
NA,TRBD2,TRBJ2-1,TRBV19,TGTGCCAGTAGTCGGTCGGGACTAGGGGAATACAATGAGCAGTTCTTC,CASSRSGLGEYNEQFF
NA,TRBD1,TRBJ2-7,TRBV27,TGTGCCAGCAGTTATTGGGACAGGAGATACGAGCAGTACTTC,CASSYWDRRYEQYF
NA,NA,TRBJ2-2,TRBV18,TGTGCCAGCTCACCAGTCAGGGCCGACTTGACCGGGGAGCTGTTTTTT,CASSPVRADLTGELFF
NA,NA,TRBJ2-7,TRBV2,TGTGCCAGCAGTGGGGCAAGGCAGGGCTACGAGCAGTACTTC,CASSGARQGYEQYF
NA,TRBD1,TRBJ1-6,TRBV2,TGTGCCAGCAGTGTACCGGGACAGGGGATTAGTTCCTATAATTCACCCCTCCACTTT,CASSVPGQGISSYNSPLHF
NA,NA,TRBJ2-2,TRBV5-4,TGTGCCAGCAGCTTGGAGGGGGTCGGGGCCGGGGAGCTGTTTTTT,CASSLEGVGAGELFF
NA,TRBD2,TRBJ2-2,TRBV4-1,TGCGCCAGCACCCCAGGCGGGGGGTTTAATGACGGGGAGCTGTTTTTT,CASTPGGGFNDGELFF
NA,TRBD2,TRBJ2-2,TRBV7-7,TGTGCTAGCAGCTCCCAACTAGCGGGGGAGCTGTTTTTT,CASSSQLAGELFF
NA,NA,TRBJ2-1,TRBV12-5,TGTGCTAGTGGTTTTATAGCTCTCCAGAATGAGCAGTTCTTC,CASGFIALQNEQFF
NA,NA,TRBJ2-2,TRBV7-8,TGTGCCAGCAGCTTAGGTCGGGGGAGTGGGACCGGGGAGCTGTTTTTT,CASSLGRGSGTGELFF
NA,TRBD2,TRBJ2-1,TRBV10-2,TGCGCGGTAGCGGGAGAGATCGAGAATGAGCAGTTCTTC,CAVAGEIENEQFF
NA,TRBD1,TRBJ1-6,TRBV5-5,TGTGCCAGCAGCCTACAAGACAGGGGAGATTCACCCCTCCACTTT,CASSLQDRGDSPLHF
NA,TRBD1,TRBJ2-7,TRBV7-9,TGTGCCAGCAGGGCCGGGACAGGGGCCTACGAGCAGTACTTC,CASRAGTGAYEQYF
few,TRBD1,TRBJ1-4,TRBV28,TGTGCCAGCAGCACGGCCGGGACAGGGGGCCCTGTTGTTGAAAAACTGTTTTTT,CASSTAGTGGPVVEKLFF
NA,NA,TRBJ2-7,TRBV19,TGTGCCAGTAGTGAGCCCTCCTACGAGCAGTACTTC,CASSEPSYEQYF
NA,NA,TRBJ1-1,TRBV29-1,TGCAGCGTTGCTAAGAAGATGGGAGGAAACACTGAAGCTTTCTTT,CSVAKKMGGNTEAFF
NA,NA,TRBJ1-2,TRBV6-5,TGTGCCAGCAGACTACAGGGTAACTATGGCTACACCTTC,CASRLQGNYGYTF
NA,NA,TRBJ1-5,TRBV7-2,TGTGCCAGCAGCTTAGTCGCAGGTTACGATCAGCCCCAGCATTTT,CASSLVAGYDQPQHF
NA,TRBD1,TRBJ1-5,TRBV7-9,TGTGCCAGCAGCTTTGTCAGGGGGCAGGATAGCAATCAGCCCCAGCATTTT,CASSFVRGQDSNQPQHF
NA,NA,TRBJ2-7,TRBV4-2,TGTGCCAGCAGCCAAGATTCCGGGACCTACGAGCAGTACTTC,CASSQDSGTYEQYF
NA,NA,TRBJ2-1,TRBV5-5,TGTGCCAGCAGCTTGTTCGACAATGAGCAGTTCTTC,CASSLFDNEQFF
few,NA,TRBJ2-5,TRBV7-3,TGTGCCAGCAGCTACGGCGGAGAGGAGACCCAGTACTTC,CASSYGGEETQYF
once,TRBD2,TRBJ2-1,TRBV5-4,TGTGCCAGCAGCTTGGGGACTAGCGGACAGCAGTTCTTC,CASSLGTSGQQFF
NA,TRBD1,TRBJ1-3,TRBV27,TGTGCCAGCAGTCGGAAGGGGGCAGGGGGAAACACCATATATTTT,CASSRKGAGGNTIYF
few,TRBD2,TRBJ2-3,TRBV11-3,TGTGCCAGCTTAGCTTGGGCGGGAGTAGCAGATACGCAGTATTTT,CASLAWAGVADTQYF
NA,NA,TRBJ1-2,TRBV2,TGTGCCAGCAGCGCCCGGGACAAGGACTATGGCTACACCTTC,CASSARDKDYGYTF
few,NA,TRBJ1-2,TRBV28,TGTGCCAGCAGTGGGGGCGGGAGCTACTATGGCTACACCTTC,CASSGGGSYYGYTF
NA,TRBD2,TRBJ2-7,TRBV6-5,TGTGCCAGCACGCGGGATATTAGCGGGAGCTACGAGCAGTACTTC,CASTRDISGSYEQYF
NA,NA,TRBJ2-1,TRBV19,TGTGCCAGTAGTTACTTAGGGGTTTTAAACTACAATGAGCAGTTCTTC,CASSYLGVLNYNEQFF
once,NA,TRBJ2-7,TRBV30,TGTGCCTGGACAAGGGGGGGGACCTCCTACGAGCAGTACTTC,CAWTRGGTSYEQYF
NA,TRBD2,TRBJ2-1,TRBV7-2,TGTGCCAGCAGCTTCGTTGAGCTAGCGGGAGTGCCGACCTACAATGAGCAGTTCTTC,CASSFVELAGVPTYNEQFF